A selection of T cell receptor beta chains follows, all from one sample in a study of T cells after yellow fever vaccination. From the 5' RACE reads, TCRdb called clonotypes with MiXCR, one entry per CDR3 protein. The data contain 450,000 to 550,000 distinct CDR3 sequences, approximately 21% of them singletons. The material was PBMCs, obtained 15 days after the yellow fever booster vaccination. The source is a man aged 30 to 45 who received the YFV17D yellow fever vaccine. The CDR3 runs from the conserved cysteine through the conserved F or W. Each record gives: clone size, J gene, D gene, V gene, CDR3 protein, CDR3 DNA. D genes are given only for firm matches. Not every row has a clone size; where given, it reads once, few, many or a size class.

clone_size: few; j_call: TRBJ2-7; d_call: TRBD2; v_call: TRBV6-2/TRBV6-3; cdr3_aa: CATRHSRQGGRTEQYF; cdr3_nt: TGTGCCACCCGACACTCCAGACAAGGCGGGAGGACGGAGCAGTACTTC
clone_size: few; j_call: TRBJ2-5; d_call: TRBD2; v_call: TRBV20-1; cdr3_aa: CSASQGGSRETQYF; cdr3_nt: TGCAGTGCTAGTCAAGGCGGGAGTCGAGAGACCCAGTACTTC
clone_size: NA; j_call: TRBJ2-5; d_call: NA; v_call: TRBV11-1; cdr3_aa: CASSLEGTRFQETQYF; cdr3_nt: TGTGCCAGCAGCTTAGAAGGGACACGGTTCCAAGAGACCCAGTACTTC
clone_size: NA; j_call: TRBJ2-7; d_call: NA; v_call: TRBV12-3/TRBV12-4; cdr3_aa: CASSSYRGPYEQYF; cdr3_nt: TGTGCCAGCAGTTCATACCGGGGCCCCTACGAGCAGTACTTC
clone_size: few; j_call: TRBJ2-1; d_call: NA; v_call: TRBV7-2; cdr3_aa: CASSLGATRRFF; cdr3_nt: TGTGCCAGCAGCTTGGGTGCGACCCGGAGGTTCTTC
clone_size: NA; j_call: TRBJ2-7; d_call: TRBD2; v_call: TRBV6-5; cdr3_aa: CASTRGTGGLHEQYF; cdr3_nt: TGTGCCAGCACCCGGGGAACGGGGGGACTCCACGAGCAGTACTTC
clone_size: few; j_call: TRBJ2-1; d_call: TRBD2; v_call: TRBV6-1; cdr3_aa: CASRFLAGGYNEQFF; cdr3_nt: TGTGCCAGCAGATTCCTAGCGGGAGGCTACAATGAGCAGTTCTTC
clone_size: NA; j_call: TRBJ2-1; d_call: TRBD2; v_call: TRBV5-1; cdr3_aa: CASSAGLAGSGNEQFF; cdr3_nt: TGCGCCAGCAGCGCGGGACTAGCGGGATCCGGAAATGAGCAGTTCTTC
clone_size: NA; j_call: TRBJ2-7; d_call: NA; v_call: TRBV11-2; cdr3_aa: CASSSLGGQSSYEQYF; cdr3_nt: TGTGCCAGCAGCTCCCTGGGGGGACAAAGCTCCTACGAGCAGTACTTC
clone_size: NA; j_call: TRBJ2-3; d_call: TRBD2; v_call: TRBV5-4; cdr3_aa: CASSRGGGPTDTQYF; cdr3_nt: TGTGCCAGCAGCCGGGGGGGGGGCCCCACAGATACGCAGTATTTT
clone_size: many; j_call: TRBJ2-1; d_call: TRBD1; v_call: TRBV6-2/TRBV6-3; cdr3_aa: CASSRGTGNEQFF; cdr3_nt: TGTGCCAGCAGCAGGGGGACAGGCAATGAGCAGTTCTTC
clone_size: NA; j_call: TRBJ2-2; d_call: TRBD2; v_call: TRBV10-2; cdr3_aa: CASEAGGPGELFF; cdr3_nt: TGCGCCAGCGAGGCGGGAGGTCCCGGGGAGCTGTTTTTT
clone_size: NA; j_call: TRBJ2-1; d_call: NA; v_call: TRBV7-9; cdr3_aa: CASSLGQGKSLTDEQFF; cdr3_nt: TGTGCCAGCAGCTTAGGGCAGGGGAAGAGTTTAACGGATGAGCAGTTCTTC
clone_size: few; j_call: TRBJ2-5; d_call: NA; v_call: TRBV24-1; cdr3_aa: CATSIPGRETQYF; cdr3_nt: TGTGCCACCAGTATCCCCGGCCGAGAGACCCAGTACTTC
clone_size: NA; j_call: TRBJ2-2; d_call: NA; v_call: TRBV27; cdr3_aa: CASSLQLNTGELFF; cdr3_nt: TGTGCCAGCAGTTTACAACTGAACACCGGGGAGCTGTTTTTT
clone_size: NA; j_call: TRBJ1-6; d_call: NA; v_call: TRBV12-3/TRBV12-4; cdr3_aa: CASRPRTFDSPLHF; cdr3_nt: TGTGCCAGCAGGCCACGGACCTTCGATTCACCCCTCCACTTT
clone_size: many; j_call: TRBJ1-5; d_call: TRBD1; v_call: TRBV27; cdr3_aa: CATRGANSNQPQHF; cdr3_nt: TGTGCCACCAGGGGGGCTAATAGCAATCAGCCCCAGCATTTT
clone_size: NA; j_call: TRBJ1-1; d_call: NA; v_call: TRBV5-1; cdr3_aa: CASTLTGKWDTEAFF; cdr3_nt: TGCGCCAGCACCCTAACGGGGAAGTGGGACACTGAAGCTTTCTTT
clone_size: NA; j_call: TRBJ2-7; d_call: NA; v_call: TRBV19; cdr3_aa: CASGTRLEEQYF; cdr3_nt: TGTGCCAGTGGGACGAGATTGGAAGAGCAGTACTTC
clone_size: NA; j_call: TRBJ1-1; d_call: TRBD1; v_call: TRBV20-1; cdr3_aa: CSARPTGVEAFF; cdr3_nt: TGCAGTGCTAGACCGACAGGGGTTGAAGCTTTCTTT
clone_size: NA; j_call: TRBJ2-1; d_call: TRBD1; v_call: TRBV19; cdr3_aa: CASSRATGSSYNEQFF; cdr3_nt: TGTGCCAGTAGTAGAGCGACAGGGAGCTCCTACAATGAGCAGTTCTTC
clone_size: few; j_call: TRBJ2-1; d_call: TRBD2; v_call: TRBV29-1; cdr3_aa: CSVISSGSYNEQFF; cdr3_nt: TGCAGCGTTATTTCTAGCGGTTCATACAATGAGCAGTTCTTC
clone_size: few; j_call: TRBJ2-2; d_call: NA; v_call: TRBV29-1; cdr3_aa: CSVESNLVNTGELFF; cdr3_nt: TGCAGCGTGGAAAGTAACTTGGTGAACACCGGGGAGCTGTTTTTT
clone_size: few; j_call: TRBJ1-2; d_call: NA; v_call: TRBV4-3; cdr3_aa: CASSVIGQLNYGYTF; cdr3_nt: TGCGCCAGCAGCGTTATCGGACAGCTTAACTATGGCTACACCTTC
clone_size: few; j_call: TRBJ2-1; d_call: NA; v_call: TRBV4-2; cdr3_aa: CASSQDGGNYNEQFF; cdr3_nt: TGTGCCAGCAGCCAAGATGGGGGTAACTACAATGAGCAGTTCTTC
clone_size: few; j_call: TRBJ1-2; d_call: NA; v_call: TRBV7-2; cdr3_aa: CASSPVRDYTF; cdr3_nt: TGTGCCAGCAGCCCCGTCAGGGACTACACCTTC
clone_size: NA; j_call: TRBJ2-2; d_call: NA; v_call: TRBV12-3/TRBV12-4; cdr3_aa: CASRPLGLDTGELFF; cdr3_nt: TGTGCCAGCAGGCCTTTGGGGTTGGACACCGGGGAGCTGTTTTTT
clone_size: NA; j_call: TRBJ2-3; d_call: NA; v_call: TRBV28; cdr3_aa: CAERESGTDTQYF; cdr3_nt: TGTGCCGAAAGAGAATCTGGCACAGATACGCAGTATTTT